Below, 18 T cell receptor beta chains from the same sample are listed, as sequenced in a study of cytomegalovirus exposure and HLA in healthy donors. Profiled with immunoSEQ multiplex PCR; TCRdb holds only in-frame clones, not every one. The table shows approximately 65,000 clones, with roughly 96% occurring only once. Sequenced: PBMCs. Receptor source: a young man in good health and CMV-seronegative.

This clone was observed a single time. The J gene is TRBJ1-5, the V gene TRBV19; 9 nucleotides agree with TRBD1. Germline assignment: CDR1 LNHDA and CDR2 SQIVND (reference sequence). The V gene end was trimmed by 4 bases and the J gene end by 5 bases; junction bases not matched to a gene: 6. This CDR3 is built from 15 residues. The DNA of the CDR3 is TGTGCCAGTAGTAGGGGGACAGGGAAGGATCAGCCCCAGCATTTT. This codes for CASSRGTGKDQPQHF.

The chain is built from TRBV19 and TRBJ2-3, with 10 bases that match TRBD1. The CDR3 covers 14 residues. V trimming: 8 bases; J trimming: 2 bases; junction bases outside the gene matches: 4. Per germline, CDR1 LNHDA and CDR2 SQIVND (reference sequence). The CDR3: CASSDRGTTDTQYF. In DNA, the CDR3 is TGTGCCAGTTCGGACAGGGGGACCACAGATACGCAGTATTTT.

This clone was observed once. The gene calls are TRBV6-1 and TRBJ2-1; TRBD2 agrees at 15 bases. Germline V gene data show CDR1 as MNHNS and CDR2 as SASEGT. The CDR3 is 15 residues long. The ends lost 8 bases at V and 5 bases at J; junction bases unmatched: 4. The CDR3 bases are TGTGCCAGCTCCGGGACTAGCGGGAGGAACAATGAGCAGTTCTTC. Translating gives CASSGTSGRNNEQFF.

The gene calls are TRBV5-8 and TRBJ2-2, with TRBD1 matching over 9 bases. Germline CDR1 and CDR2: SGHTS and YDEGEE. J lost 6 bases, V lost 4 bases, and 4 bases had no gene match. The CDR3 is made up of 14 amino acids. The CDR3: CASSTQGAAGELFF. The CDR3 region has the DNA TGTGCCAGCAGCACACAGGGGGCGGCCGGGGAGCTGTTTTTT.

This chain joins TRBV19 and TRBJ1-2, with D unresolved. The CDR3 runs 12 residues. V was clipped by 6 bases and J by 5 bases, with 10 bases between them. CDR1 and CDR2 (germline): LNHDA, SQIVND (reference sequence). CDR3 DNA: TGTGCCAGTAGGGGCGCAGCATATGGCTACACCTTC. This codes for CASRGAAYGYTF.

This chain's CDR3 is CSAGDRDAFF. In DNA, the CDR3 is TGCAGCGCGGGCGACAGGGATGCTTTCTTT. This chain links TRBV29-1 with TRBJ1-1; 7 nucleotides match TRBD1. The germline V gene has CDR1 SQVTM and CDR2 ANQGSEA. J was trimmed by 11 bases and V by 7 bases; bases with no gene match: 7. This CDR3 has 10 amino acids.

The table lists this clone with a count of one. The rearrangement links TRBV28 to TRBJ2-3; 9 bases agree with TRBD2. Unmatched junction bases numbered 16, after V lost 6 bases and J lost 0 bases. The length of the CDR3 is 19 residues. Per the germline V gene, CDR1 is MDHEN and CDR2 is SYDVKM. The CDR3 bases are TGTGCCAGCAGCTCGTTGGAGCGGGAGGTTTCACGGAGCACAGATACGCAGTATTTT. Its protein is CASSSLEREVSRSTDTQYF. Complete variable domain (other parts from reference TRBV28 and TRBJ2-3): DVKVTQSSRYLVKRTGEKVFLECVQDMDHENMFWYRQDPGLGLRLIYFSYDVKMKEKGDIPEGYSVSREKKERFSLILESASTNQTSMYLCASSSLEREVSRSTDTQYFGPGTRLTVL.

This chain connects TRBV5-6 to TRBJ1-6; D perhaps matches TRBD1 (5 bases). Germline values: CDR1 SGHDT, CDR2 YYEEEE. This CDR3 is 13 amino acids long. Trimming removed 3 bases at V and 10 bases at J, with 11 bases between. The CDR3 is CASSSGHPSPLHF. CDR3 nucleotide sequence: TGTGCCAGCAGCTCCGGACATCCATCACCCCTCCACTTT.

This sequence joins TRBV19 and TRBJ1-5; D perhaps matches TRBD1 (5 bases). This CDR3 is 13 amino acids long. Germline CDR1 reads LNHDA; CDR2 reads SQIVND (reference sequence). V was trimmed by 3 bases and J by 6 bases, leaving 9 bases between them. Written as DNA, the CDR3 is TGTGCCAGTAGTATGGGAGGGACTCAGCCCCAGCATTTT. Its protein product is CASSMGGTQPQHF.

This clone was counted a single time. The gene calls are TRBV7-9 and TRBJ1-3, with D possibly TRBD1 on 5 matching bases. The CDR3 extends over 19 amino acids. V was trimmed by 6 bases and J by 5 bases, leaving 29 bases between them. The germline V gene encodes CDR1 SEHNR and CDR2 FQNEAQ (reference sequence). The CDR3 sequence: CASSQGSGAGPKTRNTIYF. CDR3 nucleotides: TGTGCCAGCAGTCAGGGATCGGGAGCAGGCCCCAAAACTAGAAACACCATATATTTT.

The rearrangement uses TRBV28 and TRBJ1-6, with D unclear. Germline CDR1 is MDHEN and CDR2 is SYDVKM. This CDR3 spans 14 amino acids. Between the trimmed V and J ends, which lost 7 bases and 10 bases, there was a span of 17 bases. The CDR3 DNA sequence: TGTGCCAGCAACTCCGAGAACCTTTGGTCACCCCTCCACTTT. As protein: CASNSENLWSPLHF.

The chain joins TRBV7-9 to TRBJ2-1, with a tentative D call TRBD2 (6 bases). Germline V lookup: CDR1 SEHNR, CDR2 FQNEAQ (reference sequence). V was shortened by 11 bases and J by 8 bases, with 10 bases between the two germline ends. The CDR3 contains 10 residues. The CDR3 region is CAAGSDEQFF. Written as DNA, the CDR3 is TGTGCCGCCGGGAGCGATGAGCAGTTCTTC.

This chain joins TRBV9 and TRBJ2-3; 7 positions agree with TRBD2. The germline V gene has CDR1 SGDLS and CDR2 YYNGEE. The CDR3 covers 15 residues. The junction had 7 bases not matched to a gene; V was cut back by 0 bases and J by 6 bases. This CDR3 reads CASSVDGGEEDTQYF. Here the CDR3 DNA reads TGTGCCAGCAGCGTAGATGGGGGGGAGGAGGATACGCAGTATTTT.

The chain employs TRBV30 and TRBJ2-3, with 8 bases lining up with TRBD2. The CDR3 has 14 residues. Germline loops: CDR1 GTSNPN, CDR2 SVGIG (reference sequence). Trimming at V came to 5 bases and at J to 2 bases, leaving 6 bases not matched to a gene. This chain's CDR3 is CAWSSGLPTDTQYF. In DNA, the CDR3 is TGTGCCTGGTCTAGCGGGCTTCCCACAGATACGCAGTATTTT.

This clone was counted once. The J gene is TRBJ2-1, the V gene TRBV6-5; D is undetermined. Germline lookup yields CDR1 MNHEY and CDR2 SVGAGI. V shed 5 bases and J shed 0 bases, with 8 bases lying between them. The CDR3 spans 14 residues. This CDR3 reads CASSTPSSYNEQFF. The CDR3 DNA reads as TGTGCCAGCAGTACGCCTAGCTCCTACAATGAGCAGTTCTTC.

This rearrangement joins TRBV2 to TRBJ1-1; D is ambiguous. The germline gives CDR1 SNHLY, CDR2 FYNNEI. CDR3 length equals 13 residues. With 5 bases removed from V and 8 bases from J, the gap between germline ends came to 15 bases. The CDR3 nucleotides are TGTGCCAGCAGTCCGACACGGGATTGGGAAGCTTTCTTT. Translating it yields CASSPTRDWEAFF.

This chain links TRBV30 with TRBJ1-1; D is perhaps TRBD1 (5 bases). Germline lookup yields CDR1 GTSNPN and CDR2 SVGIG (reference sequence). Deletions cut 3 bases from V and 6 bases from J, with 14 bases between. The CDR3 extends over 13 amino acids. CDR3 nucleotide sequence: TGTGCCTGGAGACTCCTCTGGGGGGCTGAAGCTTTCTTT. Its translation: CAWRLLWGAEAFF.

This chain uses TRBV4-1 with TRBJ2-5; maybe TRBD1 (5 bases). Germline CDR1 is MGHRA and CDR2 is YSYEKL. The CDR3 spans 14 residues. The V end lost 0 bases, the J end lost 5 bases, and 10 bases lay between the germline ends. The CDR3 loop reads CASSQDPGWETQYF. The DNA for the CDR3 is TGCGCCAGCAGCCAAGATCCAGGGTGGGAGACCCAGTACTTC.